The 27 T cell receptor beta chains reported below all come from one sample, sequenced in a study of cytomegalovirus exposure and HLA in healthy donors. Measured with immunoSEQ multiplex PCR; TCRdb has only the in-frame clones, and not every one. Of 250,000 to 300,000 clones in the sample, approximately 86% were seen once. Sequencing used PBMCs. All receptors come from a woman in her late teens or twenties in good health and CMV-seronegative.

V and J are TRBV11-3 and TRBJ2-2; 8 nucleotides match TRBD2. Germline V CDR1 and CDR2: SGHNT, YENEEA. CDR3 size: 16 residues. The junction had 4 bases not matched to a gene; V was cut back by 4 bases and J by 0 bases. The CDR3 reads CASSSSTSANTGELFF. The CDR3 bases are TGTGCCAGCAGCTCTTCGACTAGCGCGAACACCGGGGAGCTGTTTTTT.

The rearrangement links TRBV28 to TRBJ1-2, with 8 bases identical to TRBD1. CDR1 and CDR2 (germline): MDHEN, SYDVKM. This CDR3 comprises 16 residues. J lost 8 bases, V lost 5 bases, and 16 bases had no gene match. For the CDR3, the DNA is TGTGCCAGCAGTCAACCGGACAGGGTAGTGTTCGACGGCTACACCTTC. Translating gives CASSQPDRVVFDGYTF.

The V gene is TRBV5-1, the J gene TRBJ1-4; D call uncertain. This CDR3 spans 19 amino acids. The germline V gene has CDR1 SGHRS and CDR2 YFSETQ. V was pared by 0 bases and J by 0 bases, with 18 bases between. Here the CDR3 reads CASSLVPPVLKSTNEKLFF. DNA of the CDR3: TGCGCCAGCAGCTTGGTGCCGCCGGTTCTGAAGTCAACTAATGAAAAACTGTTTTTT.

This chain links TRBV13 with TRBJ2-7; D is possibly TRBD1 (6 bases). Per germline, CDR1 PRHDT and CDR2 FYEKMQ (reference sequence). Between the trimmed V and J ends, which lost 5 bases and 7 bases, there was a span of 24 bases. This CDR3 has 16 amino acids. This CDR3 is CASSPLVFGDIVEQYF. The CDR3 bases are TGTGCCAGCAGCCCCCTCGTATTTGGGGACATTGTGGAGCAGTACTTC.

This chain joins TRBV19 and TRBJ2-7; D may be TRBD1 (6 bases). This CDR3 region has 13 residues. V lost 6 bases to trimming and J lost 3 bases, with 12 bases between them. CDR1 and CDR2 from the germline V gene are LNHDA and SQIVND (reference sequence). The DNA for the CDR3 is TGTGCCAGTAGCTTTACAGGGATCTACGAGCAGTACTTC. This sequence encodes CASSFTGIYEQYF. The entire variable domain, with the rest obtained from reference TRBV19 and TRBJ2-7, is as follows: DGGITQSPKYLFRKEGQNVTLSCEQNLNHDAMYWYRQDPGQGLRLIYYSQIVNDFQKGDIAEGYSVSREKKESFPLTVTSAQKNPTAFYLCASSFTGIYEQYFGPGTRLTVT.

As for this clone: A read error may produce the germline difference seen at one junction end. The chain links TRBV30 to TRBJ2-7, with 9 bases aligning to TRBD2. Germline V gene lookup returns CDR1 GTSNPN and CDR2 SVGIG (reference sequence). CDR3 length: 13 residues. The CDR3, as DNA: TGCGTTATGACTAGCGGTAGCTCCTACGAGCAGTACTTC. This gives the protein CVMTSGSSYEQYF.

The rearrangement uses TRBV11-2 and TRBJ2-2, with a weak D call TRBD1 (5 bases). Trimming took 5 bases from V and 6 from J, leaving 10 bases between them. CDR1 and CDR2 (germline): SGHAT, FQNNGV. This CDR3 region has 13 residues. CDR3 region: CASSAQGSGELFF. The CDR3 coding sequence is TGTGCCAGCAGCGCCCAGGGTTCCGGGGAGCTGTTTTTT. Looking up the rest from reference TRBV11-2 and TRBJ2-2 gives the full variable domain: EAGVAQSPRYKIIEKRQSVAFWCNPISGHATLYWYQQILGQGPKLLIQFQNNGVVDDSQLPKDRFSAERLKGVDSTLKIQPAKLEDSAVYLCASSAQGSGELFFGEGSRLTVL.

Written as DNA, the CDR3 is TGTGCCTGGAGCCCATTCCTACGTGAAAAACTGTTTTTT. Protein sequence: CAWSPFLREKLFF. This rearrangement joins TRBV30 to TRBJ1-4; D is uncertain. The ends were cut back, 3 bases at V and 7 bases at J, with 12 bases in the middle. This CDR3 has 13 amino acids. Germline V gene lookup returns CDR1 GTSNPN and CDR2 SVGIG (reference sequence).

V and J are TRBV5-6 and TRBJ1-2, with D tentatively TRBD1 (6 bases). This CDR3 contains 15 residues. The germline CDR1 and CDR2 sequences are SGHDT and YYEEEE. The V gene lost 4 bases and the J gene lost 8 bases, with 21 bases spanning the gap. The CDR3 DNA reads as TGTGCCAGCAGCAATAGGGGAGCGAACCAGGGGGGCTACACCTTC. Translation: CASSNRGANQGGYTF. Together with reference TRBV5-6 and TRBJ1-2, the CDR3 gives the full variable domain: DAGVTQSPTHLIKTRGQQVTLRCSPKSGHDTVSWYQQALGQGPQFIFQYYEEEERQRGNFPDRFSGHQFPNYSSELNVNALLLGDSALYLCASSNRGANQGGYTFGSGTRLTVV.

V is TRBV7-6 and J is TRBJ1-3; D is undetermined. Germline lookup yields CDR1 SGHVS and CDR2 FNYEAQ. The CDR3 is 14 residues long. V was pared by 4 bases and J by 2 bases, with 9 bases between. CDR3 protein: CASSSSGAGNTIYF. CDR3 bases: TGTGCCAGCAGCTCCAGCGGGGCTGGAAACACCATATATTTT.

CDR3 sequence (DNA): TGTGCCAGCAGCCCGGTGGGACTACGTCCCCCCTACAATGAGCAGTTCTTC. It translates to CASSPVGLRPPYNEQFF. The chain links TRBV7-2 to TRBJ2-1; 7 bases are shared with TRBD2. The germline CDR1 and CDR2 sequences are SGHTA and FQGNSA. CDR3 length: 17 residues. Trimming cost V 5 bases and J 2 bases; bases outside gene matches: 12.

V is TRBV2 and J is TRBJ2-3, with D perhaps matching TRBD2 (5 bases). Trimming removed 2 bases at V and 13 bases at J, with 13 bases between. Per germline, CDR1 SNHLY and CDR2 FYNNEI. The CDR3 spans 12 residues. The CDR3 region is CASSEWRIQKYF. CDR3 nucleotide sequence: TGTGCCAGCAGTGAATGGAGGATACAAAAGTATTTT.

V is TRBV30 and J is TRBJ1-4; D is unresolved. The CDR3 spans 13 residues. CDR1 and CDR2 (germline): GTSNPN, SVGIG (reference sequence). Trimming left V 4 bases short and J 5 bases short, with 11 bases between. The CDR3 spells CAWNFIVNEKLFF. CDR3 DNA sequence: TGTGCCTGGAATTTTATCGTGAATGAAAAACTGTTTTTT.

The V gene is TRBV27, the J gene TRBJ2-5; TRBD2 matches 8 bases. V shed 6 bases and J 5 bases; nucleotides not matched to a gene: 5. This CDR3 has 13 residues. The germline CDR1 and CDR2 sequences are MNHEY and SMNVEV (reference sequence). The CDR3 sequence: CASSRREGETQYF. The CDR3 bases are TGTGCCAGCAGCCGCCGGGAGGGTGAGACCCAGTACTTC.

The chain combines TRBV5-1 with TRBJ2-7, with 9 bases lining up with TRBD2. The CDR3 is 14 residues long. The germline V gene has CDR1 SGHRS and CDR2 YFSETQ. Germline trimming cut 7 bases from V and 0 bases from J; bases unmatched to any gene: 5. CDR3 region: CASQAGGISYEQYF. CDR3 nucleotide sequence: TGCGCCAGCCAAGCGGGGGGCATCTCCTACGAGCAGTACTTC. Full variable domain (outside the CDR3, taken from reference TRBV5-1 and TRBJ2-7): KAGVTQTPRYLIKTRGQQVTLSCSPISGHRSVSWYQQTPGQGLQFLFEYFSETQRNKGNFPGRFSGRQFSNSRSEMNVSTLELGDSALYLCASQAGGISYEQYFGPGTRLTVT.

The genes are TRBV28 and TRBJ2-5; 7 bases align to TRBD2. V trimming: 4 bases; J trimming: 1 base; junction bases outside the gene matches: 3. Germline V CDR1 and CDR2: MDHEN, SYDVKM. The CDR3 has 14 residues. The CDR3 coding sequence is TGTGCCAGCAGTTCGGGGACTATCCAAGAGACCCAGTACTTC. Translated: CASSSGTIQETQYF. The whole variable domain, filled in from reference TRBV28 and TRBJ2-5, reads DVKVTQSSRYLVKRTGEKVFLECVQDMDHENMFWYRQDPGLGLRLIYFSYDVKMKEKGDIPEGYSVSREKKERFSLILESASTNQTSMYLCASSSGTIQETQYFGPGTRLLVL.

The rearrangement links TRBV7-2 to TRBJ1-6; possible D gene TRBD1, 5 bases. CDR1 is SGHTA and CDR2 is FQGNSA in the germline V gene. The CDR3 runs to 14 residues. V was trimmed by 5 bases and J by 9 bases, leaving 14 bases between them. This chain's CDR3 is CASSPDRVPSPLHF. CDR3 nucleotides: TGTGCCAGCAGCCCCGACAGAGTTCCTTCACCCCTCCACTTT.

V gene TRBV28 combines with J gene TRBJ1-5; 10 bases align to TRBD1. Germline lookup yields CDR1 MDHEN and CDR2 SYDVKM. The CDR3 consists of 17 residues. After removal of 7 bases from V and 1 base from J, the junction contained 10 bases not matched to a gene. The DNA of the CDR3 is TGTGCCAGCATCTCCACCGGGACAGGGGTAAGCAATCAGCCCCAGCATTTT. It yields the protein CASISTGTGVSNQPQHF. The entire variable domain, with the rest obtained from reference TRBV28 and TRBJ1-5, is as follows: DVKVTQSSRYLVKRTGEKVFLECVQDMDHENMFWYRQDPGLGLRLIYFSYDVKMKEKGDIPEGYSVSREKKERFSLILESASTNQTSMYLCASISTGTGVSNQPQHFGDGTRLSIL.

Only a few counts were recorded for this clone. The V call is TRBV19, the J call TRBJ1-3; no firm D call. V dropped 5 bases and J dropped 8 bases, with 7 bases sitting between them. CDR3 length: 11 amino acids. The germline CDR1 and CDR2 sequences are LNHDA and SQIVND (reference sequence). CDR3 DNA sequence: TGTGCCAGTAGTTTGGCTTACACCATATATTTT. Its protein is CASSLAYTIYF.

This chain links TRBV7-2 with TRBJ1-2; D is unresolved. The germline V gene has CDR1 SGHTA and CDR2 FQGNSA. The V end lost 5 bases, the J end lost 1 base, and 11 bases lay between the germline ends. CDR3 size: 14 residues. This CDR3 reads CASSLGLLNYGYTF. The CDR3 DNA reads as TGTGCCAGCAGCCTAGGACTCCTTAACTATGGCTACACCTTC.

This chain joins TRBV5-1 and TRBJ2-1, with a tentative D call TRBD2 (5 bases). The CDR3 runs 13 residues. Trimming cost V 3 bases and J 7 bases, with 11 bases left between them. CDR1 is SGHRS and CDR2 is YFSETQ in the germline V gene. The CDR3 coding sequence is TGCGCCAGCAGCTCGGGAAAGCCGAATGAGCAGTTCTTC. Encoded protein: CASSSGKPNEQFF.

J is TRBJ1-2 and V is TRBV19, with a weak D call TRBD1 (6 bases). Deletions cut 3 bases from V and 1 base from J, with 9 bases between. This CDR3 has 14 residues. The germline V gene has CDR1 LNHDA and CDR2 SQIVND (reference sequence). The CDR3 DNA follows: TGTGCCAGTAGTATGGACAGTCGTAACTATGGCTACACCTTC. Translated: CASSMDSRNYGYTF.

The V gene is TRBV6-5, the J gene TRBJ1-4; D not resolved. The germline V and J ends were trimmed by 2 bases and 5 bases, with 12 bases remaining between them. The CDR3 spans 15 residues. Germline CDR1 MNHEY, CDR2 SVGAGI. The CDR3 loop is CASSYDGGENEKLFF. The CDR3 DNA sequence: TGTGCCAGCAGTTACGATGGCGGAGAGAATGAAAAACTGTTTTTT.

The chain carries TRBV30 and TRBJ2-1, with a possible D match to TRBD1 (7 bases). Germline loops: CDR1 GTSNPN, CDR2 SVGIG (reference sequence). V dropped 3 bases and J dropped 3 bases, with 15 bases sitting between them. This CDR3 comprises 15 residues. CDR3 amino acids: CAWRSGQGDYNEQFF. The CDR3 DNA follows: TGTGCCTGGAGGAGCGGGCAGGGGGACTACAATGAGCAGTTCTTC.

The chain is built from TRBV6-6 and TRBJ2-1; 11 positions agree with TRBD2. Germline loops: CDR1 MNHNY, CDR2 SVGAGI (reference sequence). V lost 1 base, J lost 2 bases, and 1 base stayed unmatched. The CDR3 sequence is 16 residues long. The CDR3 nucleotides are TGTGCCAGCAGTTACTTGGGACTAGCGGCCTACAATGAGCAGTTCTTC. Protein sequence: CASSYLGLAAYNEQFF.

The chain uses TRBV27 and TRBJ2-3, with TRBD2 identical over 7 bases. Germline lookup yields CDR1 MNHEY and CDR2 SMNVEV (reference sequence). The V and J ends lost 8 bases and 5 bases, in that order; junction bases with no gene match: 7. The CDR3 has 13 amino acids. The CDR3 DNA reads as TGTGCCAGCGGGGGAGGGCGCGGAGATACGCAGTATTTT. The encoded protein is CASGGGRGDTQYF.

J is TRBJ2-1 and V is TRBV2; D not resolved. CDR1 SNHLY and CDR2 FYNNEI come from the germline V gene. The CDR3 is made up of 15 amino acids. Trimming stripped 0 bases from V and 5 bases from J, with 11 bases between. CDR3 bases: TGTGCCAGCAGTGAAGCTGCACTGTCCGACAATGAGCAGTTCTTC. It translates to CASSEAALSDNEQFF.